Below are 20 T cell receptor beta chains sequenced from a single sample in a study of spatial heterogeneity in lung cancer. Specified time point: sample taken at primary tumor resection. Whole RNA came from tumor, nontumor lung or frozen PBMC and was sequenced without being sorted. Each CDR3 protein is one row after TCRdb ran MiXCR on the 5' RACE reads. This table has tens of thousands of distinct CDR3 sequences, under 8% appearing once. This specimen was PBMCs, taken at surgery. These TCRs come from a male donor with early-stage non-small cell lung cancer.

This clonotype was seen many times. The CDR3 nucleotides are TGTGCCAGCAGTTTAGCCGGACAGGGAGGGAGCACTGAAGCTTTCTTT. Its protein product is CASSLAGQGGSTEAFF. The rearrangement joins TRBV27 to TRBJ1-1; TRBD1 agrees at 8 bases. Germline CDR1 and CDR2: MNHEY and SMNVEV (reference sequence). Trimming at V came to 2 bases and at J to 4 bases, leaving 9 bases not matched to a gene. The CDR3 has 16 amino acids.

This clonotype was picked up a small number of times. The V call is TRBV7-3, the J call TRBJ2-6, with unresolved D. Germline V lookup: CDR1 SGHTA, CDR2 FQGTGA. V gave up 5 bases and J gave up 0 bases, with 14 bases separating them. CDR3 length equals 17 residues. The CDR3 region is CASSPQRVGSGANVLTF. As DNA, the CDR3 is TGTGCCAGCAGCCCCCAACGCGTTGGCTCTGGGGCCAACGTCCTGACTTTC.

The chain employs TRBV5-1 and TRBJ2-1, with 12 bases matching TRBD1. J gave up 7 bases and V 2 bases, and 7 bases lay outside the gene matches. This CDR3 comprises 16 residues. CDR1 and CDR2 from the germline V gene are SGHRS and YFSETQ. The CDR3 region is CASSLPGQGAGNEQFF. DNA for the CDR3: TGCGCCAGCAGCTTACCGGGACAGGGGGCAGGAAATGAGCAGTTCTTC.

This clonotype was found many times. The rearrangement uses TRBV28 and TRBJ2-7, with 13 positions matching TRBD2. The CDR3 runs to 16 residues. CDR1 MDHEN and CDR2 SYDVKM come from the germline V gene. V lost 4 bases, J lost 6 bases, and 9 bases stayed unmatched. The CDR3: CASSSPRTSGSLEQYF. The DNA for the CDR3 is TGTGCCAGCAGTTCCCCAAGGACTAGCGGGAGCCTCGAGCAGTACTTC. Variable domain in full (rest from reference TRBV28 and TRBJ2-7): DVKVTQSSRYLVKRTGEKVFLECVQDMDHENMFWYRQDPGLGLRLIYFSYDVKMKEKGDIPEGYSVSREKKERFSLILESASTNQTSMYLCASSSPRTSGSLEQYFGPGTRLTVT.

V gene TRBV18 combines with J gene TRBJ1-2; D gene ambiguous. Germline CDR1 is KGHSH and CDR2 is LQKENI. The CDR3 has 14 residues. Trimming left V 4 bases short and J 4 bases short, with 13 bases between. CDR3 amino acids: CASSLGPDVYGYTF. The DNA of the CDR3 is TGTGCCAGCTCACTAGGGCCAGACGTCTATGGCTACACCTTC.

This clonotype was detected a few times. The chain employs TRBV7-9 and TRBJ1-6; the match to TRBD1 covers 9 bases. The CDR3 is 14 amino acids. V lost 3 bases and J lost 8; bases outside the gene matches: 2. CDR1 and CDR2 from the germline V gene are SEHNR and FQNEAQ (reference sequence). For the CDR3, the DNA is TGTGCCAGCAGCTTTAGGACAGGGGATTCACCCCTCCACTTT. This sequence encodes CASSFRTGDSPLHF.

In its sample, this clonotype was seen many times. The V call is TRBV29-1, the J call TRBJ1-1, with unresolved D. Trimming took off 0 bases at V and 9 bases at J, with 2 bases between the two ends. This CDR3 is 9 amino acids long. The germline V gene encodes CDR1 SQVTM and CDR2 ANQGSEA. CDR3 nucleotides: TGCAGCGTTGAAGAACAAGCTTTCTTT. Encoded protein: CSVEEQAFF.

This clonotype was recorded at least ten times. The chain recombines TRBV30 with TRBJ2-6; no clear D gene. The CDR3 runs 10 residues. The germline V gene encodes CDR1 GTSNPN and CDR2 SVGIG (reference sequence). The germline V and J ends were trimmed by 8 bases and 4 bases, with 3 bases remaining between them. This chain's CDR3 is CAEGANVLTF. CDR3 DNA: TGTGCCGAGGGGGCCAACGTCCTGACTTTC.

The sample holds many counts of this clonotype. The V call is TRBV21-1, the J call TRBJ2-5; the table assigns TRBD2, which was not confirmed against the DNA. TRBV21-1 is classified as a pseudogene. This CDR3 is 20 amino acids long. CDR3 region: CASSKAAGDHTSGSGETQYF. CDR3 bases: TGTGCCAGCAGCAAAGCGGCAGGAGATCATACTAGCGGGAGTGGCGAGACCCAGTACTTC.

This clonotype was observed at least ten times. V gene TRBV10-3 combines with J gene TRBJ1-4; 7 bases are shared with TRBD1. J gave up 8 bases and V 8 bases, and 8 bases lay outside the gene matches. Germline loops: CDR1 ENHRY, CDR2 SYGVKD. There are 13 residues in the CDR3. CDR3 region: CAIRGQENEKLFF. The CDR3 DNA reads as TGTGCCATCCGTGGACAGGAAAACGAAAAACTGTTTTTT.

This clonotype was observed many times. The CDR3 reads CASTVLGPSYEQYF. CDR3 nucleotide sequence: TGTGCCAGCACCGTTTTAGGACCTTCCTACGAGCAGTACTTC. The rearrangement uses TRBV7-9 and TRBJ2-7; the D is unclear. This CDR3 has 14 residues. CDR1 is SEHNR, CDR2 FQNEAQ, per germline (reference sequence). V gave up 7 bases and J gave up 1 base, with 14 bases separating them.

This clonotype came up a few times. J is TRBJ2-5 and V is TRBV11-2, with D maybe TRBD2 (7 bases). With 3 bases removed from V and 3 bases from J, the gap between germline ends came to 14 bases. The CDR3 has 15 residues. Germline V CDR1 and CDR2: SGHAT, FQNNGV. The CDR3 here is CASSLNQGREETQYF. The CDR3 DNA is TGTGCCAGCAGCTTGAACCAGGGGAGGGAAGAGACCCAGTACTTC.

This clonotype was counted ten times or more. V usage is TRBV12-3 or TRBV12-4 and J usage is TRBJ2-2; D remains ambiguous. The CDR3 length is 15 residues. The V end lost 7 bases, the J end lost 6 bases, and 18 bases lay between the germline ends. The CDR3 bases are TGTGCCAGCAAGCCCCAGGCTGCCATTGCCGGGGAGCTGTTTTTT. Amino acid sequence: CASKPQAAIAGELFF.

This clonotype has ten or more counts. The chain couples TRBV12-3 or TRBV12-4 to TRBJ2-3, with D possibly being TRBD2 (5 bases). The V end lost 5 bases, the J end lost 3 bases, and 15 bases lay between the germline ends. The length of the CDR3 is 15 residues. DNA for the CDR3: TGTGCCAGCAGTCGATGGGAGAGGGCAACAGATACGCAGTATTTT. It yields the protein CASSRWERATDTQYF.

There are many counts of this clonotype. The chain employs TRBV29-1 and TRBJ2-5, with TRBD2 matching 14 bases. The ends lost 7 bases at V and 2 bases at J; junction bases unmatched: 6. The CDR3 sequence is 15 residues long. Per the germline V gene, CDR1 is SQVTM and CDR2 is ANQGSEA. CDR3 residues: CSARLAGGKQETQYF. CDR3 bases: TGCAGCGCTAGACTAGCGGGAGGGAAGCAAGAGACCCAGTACTTC.

The gene calls are TRBV28 and TRBJ2-1; D perhaps matches TRBD2 (6 bases). This CDR3 region has 16 residues. The germline CDR1 and CDR2 sequences are MDHEN and SYDVKM. V was shortened by 4 bases and J by 1 base, with 14 bases between the two germline ends. Here the CDR3 DNA reads TGTGCCAGCAGTTCCCCACTGACTAGATCCTACAATGAGCAGTTCTTC. Protein product: CASSSPLTRSYNEQFF. The variable domain in full, with the rest retrieved from reference TRBV28 and TRBJ2-1, is DVKVTQSSRYLVKRTGEKVFLECVQDMDHENMFWYRQDPGLGLRLIYFSYDVKMKEKGDIPEGYSVSREKKERFSLILESASTNQTSMYLCASSSPLTRSYNEQFFGPGTRLTVL.

On this clonotype itself: Because it lacks the conserved phenylalanine or tryptophan at the end, this CDR3 is likely a read error. This chain uses TRBV4-2 with TRBJ1-6; D unclear. The length of the CDR3 is 16 residues. Germline CDR1 is LGHNA and CDR2 is YNFKEQ. The CDR3 region is CASSPITSSYDSPLHI. The CDR3 DNA is TGTGCCAGCAGCCCAATTACCAGCTCCTATGATTCACCCCTCCACATT.

By its share, this clonotype is medium-sized. The rearrangement joins TRBV28 to TRBJ2-7; D might be TRBD1 (6 bases). Germline loops: CDR1 MDHEN, CDR2 SYDVKM. The CDR3 is made up of 15 amino acids. The V and J ends lost 5 bases and 1 base respectively, with 15 bases between them. For the CDR3, the DNA is TGTGCCAGCAGTAGGGCCGGGACACGGTCCTACGAGCAGTACGTC. The encoded protein is CASSRAGTRSYEQYV.

The chain employs TRBV5-4 and TRBJ1-6, with 7 nucleotides matching TRBD1. With 0 bases clipped from V and 7 bases from J, the junction kept 1 base outside the gene matches. CDR3 length: 14 residues. The V gene's germline CDR1 is SGHNT and CDR2 YYREEE (reference sequence). CDR3 amino acids: CASSLDRGNSPLHF. CDR3 bases: TGTGCCAGCAGCTTGGACAGGGGCAATTCACCCCTCCACTTT.

This clonotype was detected ten times or more. The V gene is TRBV5-6, the J gene TRBJ2-3; 8 bases align to TRBD1. This CDR3 spans 15 amino acids. The V gene's germline CDR1 is SGHDT and CDR2 YYEEEE. The V and J ends lost 0 bases and 3 bases, in that order; junction bases with no gene match: 3. CDR3: CASSLEDRETDTQYF. CDR3 DNA: TGTGCCAGCAGCTTGGAGGACAGGGAAACAGATACGCAGTATTTT.